This T cell receptor beta chain was found in a study of identifying expanded T cells in peripheral blood. Study outcomes and limitations: Across healthy donors, higher total template counts meant significantly greater roughly two-week count variance. Differentially abundant clones: roughly 1.2 between replicates, approximately 15 at approximately 14 days, less than 20 at four.

Worth noting for this clone: Antigen unknown.

Data came from immunoSEQ multiplex PCR; TCRdb stores just in-frame clones and leaves some out. This table holds approximately 90,000 clones, 85% found once. Germline assignment: CDR1 SNHLY and CDR2 FYNNEI. V was cut by 8 bases and J by 5 bases, with 15 bases left in between. This CDR3 has 13 residues. During the collection period, no donor immune events like infections were recorded. The sample comprised blood. The origin of this receptor is a person aged 18-70 years in good health. The J gene is TRBJ2-5, the V gene TRBV2; D may correspond to TRBD1 or TRBD2 (5 bases each). This CDR3 reads CASLWDRRETQYF. DNA for the CDR3: TGTGCCAGCTTGTGGGACCGACGGGAGACCCAGTACTTC.